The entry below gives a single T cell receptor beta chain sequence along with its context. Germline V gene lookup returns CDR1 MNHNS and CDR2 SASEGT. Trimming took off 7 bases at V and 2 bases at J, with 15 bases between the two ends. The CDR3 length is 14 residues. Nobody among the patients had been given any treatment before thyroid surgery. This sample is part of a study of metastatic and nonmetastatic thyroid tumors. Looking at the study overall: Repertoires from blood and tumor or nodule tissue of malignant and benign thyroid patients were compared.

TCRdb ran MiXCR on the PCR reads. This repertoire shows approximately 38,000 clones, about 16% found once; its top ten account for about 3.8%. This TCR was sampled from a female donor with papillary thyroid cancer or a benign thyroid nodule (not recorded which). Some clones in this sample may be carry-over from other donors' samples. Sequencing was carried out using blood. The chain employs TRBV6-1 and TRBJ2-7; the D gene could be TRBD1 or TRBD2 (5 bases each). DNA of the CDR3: TGTGCCAGCACTAGATTGCCGGGGCCCTACGAGCAGTACTTC. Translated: CASTRLPGPYEQYF.